These 4 T cell receptor beta chains originate from one sample sequenced in a study of TIL therapy for anti-PD-1-resistant metastatic lung cancer. Time point described: pre-treatment sample, taken before nivolumab and TIL therapy. The libraries were made with immunoSEQ v3. Libraries were prepared by immunoSEQ multiplex PCR; TCRdb keeps only in-frame clonotypes and omits some of them. The sample includes 50,000 to 70,000 clones, around 63% of them seen just once. The input for sequencing was blood, taken at baseline. The receptors originated from a person between 25 and 80 years old with non-small cell lung cancer.

The chain employs TRBV10-3 and TRBJ2-5; D may match TRBD1 or TRBD2 (5 bases each). CDR1 and CDR2 (germline): ENHRY, SYGVKD. Trimming pared 6 bases from V and 1 base from J, leaving 15 bases between. The CDR3 runs to 15 residues. DNA for the CDR3: TGTGCCATCAGCGTCGGGACCCTAACCCAAGAGACCCAGTACTTC. Protein sequence: CAISVGTLTQETQYF.

In DNA form, the CDR3 reads TGTGCCAGCAGCCAAGAAGAGTCTAGCCAGTACAATGAGCAGTTCTTC. Its translation is CASSQEESSQYNEQFF. This chain links TRBV4-2 with TRBJ2-1; D is perhaps TRBD2 (5 bases). Germline V lookup: CDR1 LGHNA, CDR2 YNFKEQ. Trimming stripped 0 bases from V and 4 bases from J, with 13 bases between. The CDR3 contains 16 residues.

V usage is TRBV6-6 and J usage is TRBJ2-1; D is uncertain. This CDR3 has 14 amino acids. Germline CDR1 is MNHNY and CDR2 is SVGAGI (reference sequence). V dropped 5 bases and J dropped 7 bases, with 15 bases sitting between them. The CDR3 is CASSHAGLWNEQFF. DNA for the CDR3: TGTGCCAGCAGTCACGCAGGTTTATGGAATGAGCAGTTCTTC.

V gene TRBV28 combines with J gene TRBJ1-2; D is undetermined. Germline values: CDR1 MDHEN, CDR2 SYDVKM. Trimming took off 3 bases at V and 5 bases at J, with 7 bases between the two ends. There are 12 residues in the CDR3. Written as DNA, the CDR3 is TGTGCCAGCAGTTTGAGGGAGTATGGCTACACCTTC. Translation gives CASSLREYGYTF.